These 23 T cell receptor beta chains share one sample of origin, sequenced in a study of OX40 agonist ivuxolimab in advanced cancers. To prepare the library, the immunoSEQ multiplex PCR assay was applied. TCRdb holds this immuneACCESS table with in-frame rearrangements only. Some clones are missing; in checked studies, unresolved V genes explain under half, and the rest has no known cause. Counted in this sample were tens of thousands of clones; about nine tenths of them appeared once. In total, the top ten clones hold around 30% of the sample. The sample was CD4+ or CD8+ T cells sorted from blood, taken in a trial of the OX40 agonist ivuxolimab. These receptor sequences come from an adult with an advanced solid tumor such as melanoma, head and neck, liver or kidney cancer.

This clone occurred once. CDR3 nucleotide sequence: TGTGCCAGCAGCTGGGGGCTTTCGAACACCGGGGAGCTGTTTTTT. Its translation is CASSWGLSNTGELFF. The chain uses TRBV11-1 and TRBJ2-2, with D perhaps matching TRBD1 (6 bases). The ends were cut back, 4 bases at V and 0 bases at J, with 9 bases in the middle. CDR1 is SGHAT and CDR2 is FQDESV in the germline V gene (reference sequence). The CDR3 is 15 amino acids.

The chain uses TRBV14 and TRBJ2-7; D possibly corresponds to TRBD2 (5 bases). This CDR3 has 15 amino acids. The germline gives CDR1 SGHDN, CDR2 FVKESK. Trimming removed 1 base from V and 2 bases from J, with 12 bases in between. CDR3 amino acids: CASSQASGSTYEQYF. The CDR3 coding sequence is TGTGCCAGCAGCCAAGCCTCGGGGTCCACCTACGAGCAGTACTTC.

This rearrangement joins TRBV4-3 to TRBJ1-3; no definite D call. CDR3 length equals 15 residues. Per germline, CDR1 LGHNA and CDR2 YSLEER. V lost 0 bases to trimming and J lost 0 bases, with 6 bases between them. The CDR3 region is CASSQDMISGNTIYF. The CDR3 DNA is TGCGCCAGCAGCCAAGATATGATCTCTGGAAACACCATATATTTT.

As to this clone: The sample has other DNA sequences that encode this CDR3 too. V is TRBV9 and J is TRBJ1-2; the D gene is possibly TRBD1 (5 bases). Trimming removed 0 bases from V and 0 bases from J, with 12 bases in between. CDR3 length: 16 residues. Germline CDR1 reads SGDLS; CDR2 reads YYNGEE. In nucleotides, the CDR3 is TGTGCCAGCAGCGTAGGACAGAGAATCGCTAACTATGGCTACACCTTC. Its protein product is CASSVGQRIANYGYTF.

This sequence joins TRBV27 and TRBJ2-1, with D perhaps matching TRBD2 (6 bases). CDR3 length: 15 residues. V gave up 2 bases and J gave up 4 bases, with 12 bases separating them. Germline CDR1 and CDR2: MNHEY and SMNVEV (reference sequence). The CDR3 sequence: CASSLAGIFYNEQFF. CDR3 nucleotides: TGTGCCAGCAGTTTAGCGGGAATATTTTACAATGAGCAGTTCTTC.

The V and J genes are TRBV28 and TRBJ2-1; D possibly corresponds to TRBD1 (5 bases). The CDR3 loop spans 16 amino acids. The V gene's germline CDR1 is MDHEN and CDR2 SYDVKM. Trimming took off 3 bases at V and 4 bases at J, with 16 bases between the two ends. This CDR3 reads CASSFPATGIYNEQFF. Here the CDR3 DNA reads TGTGCCAGCAGTTTCCCAGCCACAGGCATATACAATGAGCAGTTCTTC.

The chain combines TRBV6-5 with TRBJ2-1; TRBD1 agrees at 8 bases. CDR1 is MNHEY and CDR2 is SVGAGI in the germline V gene. The CDR3 is 14 amino acids. J was trimmed by 2 bases and V by 6 bases; bases with no gene match: 3. In nucleotides, the CDR3 is TGTGCCAGCAGGATACAGGGGGCCTACAATGAGCAGTTCTTC. Protein product: CASRIQGAYNEQFF.

J is TRBJ2-3 and V is TRBV28; 9 positions match TRBD1. This CDR3 has 15 residues. Germline V gives CDR1 MDHEN, CDR2 SYDVKM. The V gene end was trimmed by 5 bases and the J gene end by 6 bases; junction bases not matched to a gene: 9. CDR3 loop: CASSLGQGNFDTQYF. The CDR3 coding sequence is TGTGCCAGCAGTCTTGGACAGGGGAATTTTGATACGCAGTATTTT.

V is TRBV7-8 and J is TRBJ2-2; tentative D call: TRBD2 (6 bases). Germline V gives CDR1 SGHVS, CDR2 FQNEAQ. CDR3 length: 16 amino acids. Between the trimmed V and J ends, which lost 2 bases and 3 bases, there was a span of 13 bases. CDR3 DNA: TGTGCCAGCAGCTTAATTCGGGAGTGGGACACCGGGGAGCTGTTTTTT. Residues: CASSLIREWDTGELFF.

The rearrangement links TRBV4-1 to TRBJ2-7; perhaps TRBD2 as D (5 bases). There are 15 residues in the CDR3. Germline CDR1 MGHRA, CDR2 YSYEKL. The ends were cut back, 0 bases at V and 2 bases at J, with 11 bases in the middle. The CDR3: CASSQDRGNTYEQYF. CDR3 DNA: TGCGCCAGCAGCCAAGATAGAGGGAACACCTACGAGCAGTACTTC.

The chain joins TRBV27 to TRBJ1-1; 7 bases are shared with TRBD1. Germline V gene sequence: CDR1 MNHEY, CDR2 SMNVEV (reference sequence). V trimming: 5 bases; J trimming: 1 base; junction bases outside the gene matches: 19. The CDR3 length is 19 residues. DNA for the CDR3: TGTGCCAGCAGTCCCCTAGGGCCCCCGTTGCAGGGGGGGAACACTGAAGCTTTCTTT. Translated: CASSPLGPPLQGGNTEAFF.

This chain connects TRBV28 to TRBJ2-7, with unresolved D. Germline V lookup: CDR1 MDHEN, CDR2 SYDVKM. Trimming cost V 3 bases and J 1 base, with 13 bases left between them. CDR3 length: 15 amino acids. CDR3 DNA: TGTGCCAGCAGTTTCCAGGTCGGAACTTCCTACGAGCAGTACTTC. It translates to CASSFQVGTSYEQYF.

The rearrangement joins TRBV23-1 to TRBJ2-7; no reliable D call. TRBV23-1 is annotated as an ORF whose role is uncertain. The CDR3 has 10 residues. V shed 7 bases and J shed 5 bases, with 6 bases lying between them. The CDR3 is CASKHNEQYF. The CDR3 region has the DNA TGCGCCAGCAAACACAACGAGCAGTACTTC.

V is TRBV5-1 and J is TRBJ1-2; D is undetermined. Trimming stripped 0 bases from V and 4 bases from J, with 7 bases between. The germline V gene encodes CDR1 SGHRS and CDR2 YFSETQ. This CDR3 contains 13 residues. CDR3 loop: CASSLGGSYGYTF. The CDR3, as DNA: TGCGCCAGCAGCTTGGGAGGGTCCTATGGCTACACCTTC.

The table lists this clone with a count of one. The V gene is TRBV18, the J gene TRBJ2-4; no clear D gene. CDR3 length: 13 amino acids. V was trimmed by 8 bases and J by 5 bases, leaving 13 bases between them. Germline CDR1 and CDR2: KGHSH and LQKENI. The CDR3 DNA reads as TGTGCCAGCCTCCAGAACAACGAAAACATTCAGTACTTC. Protein product: CASLQNNENIQYF. Full variable domain (outside the CDR3, taken from reference TRBV18 and TRBJ2-4): NAGVMQNPRHLVRRRGQEARLRCSPMKGHSHVYWYRQLPEEGLKFMVYLQKENIIDESGMPKERFSAEFPKEGPSILRIQQVVRGDSAAYFCASLQNNENIQYFGAGTRLSVL.

This clone was seen just once. The chain uses TRBV6-1 and TRBJ1-5, with D uncertain. CDR3 length: 13 residues. Germline CDR1 MNHNS, CDR2 SASEGT. V was trimmed by 5 bases and J by 7 bases, leaving 12 bases between them. Written as DNA, the CDR3 is TGTGCCAGCAGTTATAGGGCAGACCAGCCCCAGCATTTT. This encodes CASSYRADQPQHF.

Here the CDR3 reads CSVEDRGVAEAFF. CDR3 DNA sequence: TGCAGCGTTGAAGATCGCGGGGTTGCGGAAGCTTTCTTT. V is TRBV29-1 and J is TRBJ1-1; D remains ambiguous. CDR1 SQVTM and CDR2 ANQGSEA come from the germline V gene. Between the trimmed V and J ends, which lost 0 bases and 8 bases, there was a span of 13 bases. The CDR3 runs to 13 residues.

This chain connects TRBV19 to TRBJ2-7, with D unclear. Germline V gene data show CDR1 as LNHDA and CDR2 as SQIVND (reference sequence). V was trimmed by 5 bases and J by 3 bases, leaving 11 bases between them. The CDR3 loop spans 13 amino acids. Here the CDR3 DNA reads TGTGCCAGTAGTCACGGCAAGCTCTACGAGCAGTACTTC. This sequence encodes CASSHGKLYEQYF.

This clone is a singleton in its sample. For the CDR3, the DNA is TGTGCCAGCAGTTTAAGGCGGACAGGGGCCCAGCCCCAGCATTTT. Translated: CASSLRRTGAQPQHF. The V and J genes are TRBV27 and TRBJ1-5, with 9 bases identical to TRBD1. Germline CDR1 MNHEY, CDR2 SMNVEV (reference sequence). This CDR3 comprises 15 residues. V lost 2 bases, J lost 7 bases, and 6 bases stayed unmatched.

The rearrangement links TRBV11-2 to TRBJ2-7, with 13 bases identical to TRBD2. Germline CDR1 SGHAT, CDR2 FQNNGV. This CDR3 region has 14 residues. J gave up 7 bases and V 5 bases, and 5 bases lay outside the gene matches. The DNA of the CDR3 is TGTGCCAGCAGCCTGGGACTAGCGGGAACTGAGCAGTACTTC. This gives the protein CASSLGLAGTEQYF.

The chain carries TRBV19 and TRBJ2-7; D may be TRBD1 (5 bases). V lost 4 bases and J lost 7, with 14 bases in between. The CDR3 runs to 13 residues. The V gene's germline CDR1 is LNHDA and CDR2 SQIVND (reference sequence). The CDR3: CASSTGQYYEQYF. The CDR3 nucleotides read TGTGCCAGTAGTACCGGACAATATTATGAGCAGTACTTC.

This rearrangement joins TRBV9 to TRBJ1-1; TRBD1 matches at 11 bases. V was pared by 2 bases and J by 7 bases, with 4 bases of the junction left unmatched. Per germline, CDR1 SGDLS and CDR2 YYNGEE. This CDR3 is built from 14 residues. DNA of the CDR3: TGTGCCAGCAGCGTCGGACAGGGGGCTGGTGAAGCTTTCTTT. Its protein product is CASSVGQGAGEAFF. The full variable domain, in which reference TRBV9 and TRBJ1-1 provide the parts outside the CDR3, is DSGVTQTPKHLITATGQRVTLRCSPRSGDLSVYWYQQSLDQGLQFLIQYYNGEERAKGNILERFSAQQFPDLHSELNLSSLELGDSALYFCASSVGQGAGEAFFGQGTRLTVV.

J is TRBJ2-7 and V is TRBV6-6; TRBD1 matches at 10 bases. Germline trimming cut 6 bases from V and 3 bases from J; bases unmatched to any gene: 8. The CDR3 is 15 residues long. Germline V gene lookup returns CDR1 MNHNY and CDR2 SVGAGI (reference sequence). CDR3 sequence: CASSHRDRGDYEQYF. CDR3 in DNA: TGTGCCAGCAGCCACCGGGACAGGGGCGACTACGAGCAGTACTTC.